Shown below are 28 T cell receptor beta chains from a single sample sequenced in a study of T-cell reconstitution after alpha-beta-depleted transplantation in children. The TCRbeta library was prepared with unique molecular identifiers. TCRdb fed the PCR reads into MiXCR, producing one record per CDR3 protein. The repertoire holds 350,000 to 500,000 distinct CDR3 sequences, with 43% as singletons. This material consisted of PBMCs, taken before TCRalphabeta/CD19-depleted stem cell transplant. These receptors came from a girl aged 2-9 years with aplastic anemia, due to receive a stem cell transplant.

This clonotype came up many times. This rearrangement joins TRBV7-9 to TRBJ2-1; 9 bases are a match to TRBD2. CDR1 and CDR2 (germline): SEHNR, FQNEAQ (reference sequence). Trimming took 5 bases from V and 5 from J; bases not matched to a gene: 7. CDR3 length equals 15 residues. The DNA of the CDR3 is TGTGCCAGCAGCGCCTCGGCTAGCGGGAACAATGAGCAGTTCTTC. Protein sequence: CASSASASGNNEQFF.

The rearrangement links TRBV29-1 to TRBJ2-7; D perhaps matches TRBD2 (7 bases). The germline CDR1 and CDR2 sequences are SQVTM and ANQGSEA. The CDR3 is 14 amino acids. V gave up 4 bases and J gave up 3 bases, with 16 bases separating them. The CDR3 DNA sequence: TGCAGCGTTGGTCCCCGGCGGGGGCACTACGAGCAGTACTTC. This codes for CSVGPRRGHYEQYF.

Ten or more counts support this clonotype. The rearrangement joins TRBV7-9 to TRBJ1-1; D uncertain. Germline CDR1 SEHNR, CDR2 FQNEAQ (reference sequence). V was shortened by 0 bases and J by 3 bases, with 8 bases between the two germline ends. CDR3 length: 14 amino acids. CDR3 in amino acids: CASSLARDYTEAFF. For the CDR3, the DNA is TGTGCCAGCAGCTTAGCCAGAGACTACACTGAAGCTTTCTTT.

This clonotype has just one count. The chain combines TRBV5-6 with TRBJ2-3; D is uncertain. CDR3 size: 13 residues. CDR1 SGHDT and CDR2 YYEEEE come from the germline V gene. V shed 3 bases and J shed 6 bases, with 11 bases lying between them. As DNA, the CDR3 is TGTGCCAGCAGCTACACGGTCGCGGATACGCAGTATTTT. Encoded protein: CASSYTVADTQYF.

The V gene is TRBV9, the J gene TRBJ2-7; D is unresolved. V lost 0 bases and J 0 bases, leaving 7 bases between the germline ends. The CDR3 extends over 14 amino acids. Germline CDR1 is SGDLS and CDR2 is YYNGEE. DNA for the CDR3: TGTGCCAGCAGCGTAGGTAGAGACTCCTACGAGCAGTACTTC. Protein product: CASSVGRDSYEQYF.

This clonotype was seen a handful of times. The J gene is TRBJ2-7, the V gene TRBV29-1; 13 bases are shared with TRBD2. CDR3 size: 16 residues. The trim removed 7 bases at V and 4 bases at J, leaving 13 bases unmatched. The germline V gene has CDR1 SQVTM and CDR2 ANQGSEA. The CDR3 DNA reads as TGCAGCGCCCGGTCCGGACTAGCGGGAGTACGGTACGAGCAGTACTTC. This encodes CSARSGLAGVRYEQYF.

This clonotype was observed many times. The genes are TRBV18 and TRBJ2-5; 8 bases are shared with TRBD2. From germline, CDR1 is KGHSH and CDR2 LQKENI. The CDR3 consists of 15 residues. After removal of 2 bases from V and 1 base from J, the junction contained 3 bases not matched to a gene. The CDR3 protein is CASSPVTSGQETQYF. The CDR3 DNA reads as TGTGCCAGCTCACCAGTAACTAGCGGCCAAGAGACCCAGTACTTC.

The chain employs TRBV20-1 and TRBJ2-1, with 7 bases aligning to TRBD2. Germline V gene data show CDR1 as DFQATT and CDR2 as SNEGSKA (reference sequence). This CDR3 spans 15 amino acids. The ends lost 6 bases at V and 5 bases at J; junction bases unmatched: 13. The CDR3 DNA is TGCAGTGCCCCCCCCGGGGGAGGGGTGGACAATGAGCAGTTCTTC. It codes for CSAPPGGGVDNEQFF.

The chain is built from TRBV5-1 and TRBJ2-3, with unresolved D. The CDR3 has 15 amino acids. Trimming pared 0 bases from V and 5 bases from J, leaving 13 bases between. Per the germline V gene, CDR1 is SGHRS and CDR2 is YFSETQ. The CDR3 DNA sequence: TGCGCCAGCAGCTTGGTTCCCAGCGTCAGAGATACGCAGTATTTT. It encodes CASSLVPSVRDTQYF.

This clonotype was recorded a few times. The chain's CDR3 is CAIRKEGGAGANVLTF. CDR3 nucleotide sequence: TGTGCCATCAGGAAAGAGGGCGGGGCTGGGGCCAACGTCCTGACTTTC. V usage is TRBV10-3 and J usage is TRBJ2-6, with D possibly matching TRBD2 (6 bases). Germline values: CDR1 ENHRY, CDR2 SYGVKD. This CDR3 region has 16 residues. Trimming removed 6 bases from V and 2 bases from J, with 14 bases in between.

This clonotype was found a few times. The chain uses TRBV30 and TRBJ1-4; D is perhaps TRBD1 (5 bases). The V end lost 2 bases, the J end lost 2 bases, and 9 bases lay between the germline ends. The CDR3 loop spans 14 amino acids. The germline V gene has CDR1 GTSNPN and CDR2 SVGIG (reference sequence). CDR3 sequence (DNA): TGTGCCTGGAGTCCAGGGACCACTAATGAAAAACTGTTTTTT. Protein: CAWSPGTTNEKLFF.

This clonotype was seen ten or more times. The CDR3 loop reads CASGLDILTEAFF. The CDR3 DNA reads as TGTGCTAGTGGTTTGGACATTCTTACTGAAGCTTTCTTT. The rearrangement joins TRBV12-5 to TRBJ1-1; D remains ambiguous. This CDR3 is 13 amino acids long. CDR1 is LGHNT, CDR2 FRNRAP, per germline. V lost 1 base and J lost 5, with 8 bases in between.

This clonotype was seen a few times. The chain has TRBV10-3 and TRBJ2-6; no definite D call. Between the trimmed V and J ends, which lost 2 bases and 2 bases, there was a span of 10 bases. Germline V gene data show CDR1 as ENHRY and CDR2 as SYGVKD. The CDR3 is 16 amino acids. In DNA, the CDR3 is TGTGCCATCAGTGAGGGTCAAGGGACTGGGGCCAACGTCCTGACTTTC. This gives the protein CAISEGQGTGANVLTF.

Written as DNA, the CDR3 is TGTGCCAGCAGCCTAGTTCGAAGGGTCGGTGAAAAACTGTTTTTT. Translation: CASSLVRRVGEKLFF. V usage is TRBV7-2 and J usage is TRBJ1-4; D uncertain. V lost 5 bases and J 7 bases, leaving 17 bases between the germline ends. This CDR3 region has 15 residues. CDR1 is SGHTA and CDR2 is FQGNSA in the germline V gene.

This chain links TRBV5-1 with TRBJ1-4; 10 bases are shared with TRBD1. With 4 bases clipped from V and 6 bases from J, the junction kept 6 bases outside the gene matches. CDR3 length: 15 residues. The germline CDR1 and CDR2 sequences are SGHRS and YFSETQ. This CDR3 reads CASSRQGADDEKLFF. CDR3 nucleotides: TGCGCCAGCAGCAGACAGGGGGCGGATGATGAAAAACTGTTTTTT.

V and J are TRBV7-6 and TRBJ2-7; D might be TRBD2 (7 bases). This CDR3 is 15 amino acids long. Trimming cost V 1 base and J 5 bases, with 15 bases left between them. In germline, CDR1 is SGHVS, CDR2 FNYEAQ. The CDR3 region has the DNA TGTGCCAGCAGCTTAGGGGGTACGGGGGGCCACGAGCAGTACTTC. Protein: CASSLGGTGGHEQYF.

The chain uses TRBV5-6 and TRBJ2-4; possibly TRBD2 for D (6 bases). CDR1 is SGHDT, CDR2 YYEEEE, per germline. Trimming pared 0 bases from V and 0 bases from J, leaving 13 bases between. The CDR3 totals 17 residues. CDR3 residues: CASSLDVTGLAKNIQYF. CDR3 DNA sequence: TGTGCCAGCAGCTTGGATGTCACGGGACTAGCCAAAAACATTCAGTACTTC.

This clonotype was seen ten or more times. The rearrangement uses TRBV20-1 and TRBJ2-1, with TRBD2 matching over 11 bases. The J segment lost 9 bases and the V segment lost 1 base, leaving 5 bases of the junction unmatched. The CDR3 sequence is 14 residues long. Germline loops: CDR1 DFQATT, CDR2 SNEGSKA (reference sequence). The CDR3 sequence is CSARGTSGSVEQFF. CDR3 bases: TGCAGTGCTAGAGGGACTAGCGGGTCGGTTGAGCAGTTCTTC.

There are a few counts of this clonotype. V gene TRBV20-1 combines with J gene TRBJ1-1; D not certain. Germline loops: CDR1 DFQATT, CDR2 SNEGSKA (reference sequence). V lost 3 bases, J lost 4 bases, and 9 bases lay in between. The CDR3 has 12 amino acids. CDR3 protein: CSASRRGTEAFF. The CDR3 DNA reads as TGCAGTGCTAGTCGCCGGGGCACTGAAGCTTTCTTT.

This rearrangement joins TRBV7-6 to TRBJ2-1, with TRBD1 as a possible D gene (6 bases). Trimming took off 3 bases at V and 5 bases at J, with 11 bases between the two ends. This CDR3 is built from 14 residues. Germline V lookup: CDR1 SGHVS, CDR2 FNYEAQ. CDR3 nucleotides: TGTGCCAGCAGCTTCGGGACACAAGACAATGAGCAGTTCTTC. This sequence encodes CASSFGTQDNEQFF.

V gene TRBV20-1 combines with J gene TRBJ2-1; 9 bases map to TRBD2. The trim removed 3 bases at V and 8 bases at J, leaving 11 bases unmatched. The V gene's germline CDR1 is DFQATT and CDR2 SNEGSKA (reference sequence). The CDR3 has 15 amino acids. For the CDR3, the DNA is TGCAGTGCTAGTGGGGCTAGCGGGATAGGGTATGAGCAGTTCTTC. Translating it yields CSASGASGIGYEQFF.

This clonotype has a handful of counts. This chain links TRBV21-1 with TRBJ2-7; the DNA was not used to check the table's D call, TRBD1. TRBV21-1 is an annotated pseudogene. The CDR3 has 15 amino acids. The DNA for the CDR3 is TGTGCCAGCAGCAAAGGACAGGGGCTTACCTACGAGCAGTACTTC. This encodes CASSKGQGLTYEQYF.

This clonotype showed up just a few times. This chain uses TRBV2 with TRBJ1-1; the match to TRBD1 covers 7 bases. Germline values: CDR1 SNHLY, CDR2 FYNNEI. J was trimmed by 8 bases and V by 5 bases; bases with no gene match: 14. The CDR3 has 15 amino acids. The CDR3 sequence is CASSRDRAEVPEAFF. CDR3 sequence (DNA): TGTGCCAGCAGTCGCGACAGGGCCGAGGTCCCCGAAGCTTTCTTT.

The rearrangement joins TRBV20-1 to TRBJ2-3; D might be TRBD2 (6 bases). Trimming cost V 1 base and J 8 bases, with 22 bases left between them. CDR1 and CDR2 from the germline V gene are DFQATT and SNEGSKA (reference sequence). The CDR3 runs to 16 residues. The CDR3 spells CSARATRRELRLTQYF. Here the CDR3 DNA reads TGCAGTGCTAGAGCTACCAGGCGGGAACTACGTCTTACGCAGTATTTT.

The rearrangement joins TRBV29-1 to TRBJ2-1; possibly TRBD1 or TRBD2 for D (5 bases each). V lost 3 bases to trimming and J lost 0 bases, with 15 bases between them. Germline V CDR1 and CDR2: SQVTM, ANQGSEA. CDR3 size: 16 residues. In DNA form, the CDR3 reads TGCAGCGTTGAGTGGGGCCGGGGAAGCTCCTACAATGAGCAGTTCTTC. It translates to CSVEWGRGSSYNEQFF.

The CDR3 loop reads CSAVGGDEKLFF. CDR3 nucleotides: TGCAGTGCGGTAGGCGGGGATGAAAAACTGTTTTTT. This chain joins TRBV20-1 and TRBJ1-4; no reliable D call. Germline loops: CDR1 DFQATT, CDR2 SNEGSKA (reference sequence). V dropped 6 bases and J dropped 6 bases, with 11 bases sitting between them. CDR3 length: 12 amino acids.

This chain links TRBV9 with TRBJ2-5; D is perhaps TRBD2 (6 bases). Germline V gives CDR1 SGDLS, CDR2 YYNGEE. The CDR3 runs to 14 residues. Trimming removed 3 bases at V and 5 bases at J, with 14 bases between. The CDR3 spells CASSGSGTAETQYF. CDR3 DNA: TGTGCCAGCAGCGGGTCCGGGACTGCGGAGACCCAGTACTTC.

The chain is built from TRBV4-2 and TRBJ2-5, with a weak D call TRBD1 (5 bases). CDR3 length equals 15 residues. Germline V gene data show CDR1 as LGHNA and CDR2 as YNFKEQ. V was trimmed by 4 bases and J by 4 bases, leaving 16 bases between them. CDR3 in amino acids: CASSPTSAGLETQYF. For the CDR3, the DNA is TGTGCCAGCAGCCCTACCTCCGCAGGGCTAGAGACCCAGTACTTC.